This T cell receptor (beta chain) was captured in a study of cytotoxic CD8 clonotypes in ibrutinib-treated CLL. Across the study: Patients attained approximately 24 partial and 2 complete responses; at median approximately 68 months, approximately 14 remained remitted while roughly 12 progressed. Whole-study findings and limits: Upon ibrutinib response clonality rose, and upon progression it fell back toward baseline.

Researchers set a sequencing depth target of 1 in 200,000 to 1 in 1 million T cells. The repertoire was sequenced with immunoSEQ multiplex PCR; TCRdb's copy has only in-frame clones and lacks some. Found here are some 200,000 clones, 55% to 85% of them singletons; the top ten hold over 10%. Germline V gives CDR1 GTSNPN, CDR2 SVGIG (reference sequence). V trimming: 1 base; J trimming: 5 bases; junction bases outside the gene matches: 10. This CDR3 contains 15 residues. About this clone itself: Its antigen is not known.

The J gene is TRBJ1-1, the V gene TRBV30; TRBD1 aligns across 7 bases. The sequenced sample was PBMCs, obtained after 24 months of ibrutinib treatment. This TCR derives from a human donor with chronic lymphocytic leukemia. DNA for the CDR3: TGTGCCTGGAGTGGATCGGAAGGGGGCAGGACTGAAGCTTTCTTT. Amino acids: CAWSGSEGGRTEAFF.